The clone carrying this T cell receptor beta chain was recorded at least ten times. The antigen remains unidentified. The data stem from a study of metastatic and nonmetastatic thyroid tumors. Across the whole study: The study looked at repertoires side by side in blood and in tumor or nodule tissue from malignant and benign thyroid patients. Overall study findings and caveats: Significantly higher TCR beta diversity was reportedly seen in malignant thyroid tumors than benign nodules, in blood and tumor.

CDR1 is LNHNV, CDR2 YYDKDF, per germline (reference sequence). Unmatched junction bases numbered 12, after V lost 1 base and J lost 4 bases. The CDR3 runs 19 residues. As originally analysed: To classify distant metastasis in papillary thyroid cancer, a model was built from CDR3 differences across clinicopathological groups. TCRdb re-called the PCR reads through MiXCR. The authors' filters were not applied to this entry. Of roughly 38,000 clones in the sample, 19% were seen once. No patient received treatment before thyroid surgery. This chain joins TRBV15 and TRBJ2-5; 13 nucleotides line up with TRBD2. The sequence derives from a female donor with papillary thyroid cancer or a benign thyroid nodule (not recorded which). Some clones in this sample may be carry-over from other donors' samples. Sequencing was performed on blood. DNA of the CDR3: TGTGCCACCAGCAGAGGATCCCTACTAGCGGGAGGGCCTAGAGAGACCCAGTACTTC. Encoded protein: CATSRGSLLAGGPRETQYF.